The 18 T cell receptor beta chains below all came from one sample that was sequenced in a study of T-cell reconstitution after alpha-beta-depleted transplantation in children. Unique molecular identifiers were used in preparing the TCRbeta library. MiXCR, applied by TCRdb to the PCR reads, yields one record per CDR3 protein. The sample holds about 610,000 distinct CDR3 sequences; about 10% are singletons and the top ten take about 4.3%. The sample here was PBMCs from the stem cell graft donor, taken from the stem cell graft. The receptors shown here come from a human donor who donated a stem cell graft to a child with acute myeloid leukemia.

This clonotype occurred many times. The J gene is TRBJ2-2, the V gene TRBV9; D might be TRBD2 (5 bases). V lost 4 bases and J lost 1, with 14 bases in between. The CDR3 is 16 amino acids. Germline CDR1 is SGDLS and CDR2 is YYNGEE. In nucleotides, the CDR3 is TGTGCCAGCAGCCCAAGGAGACGGGAGAACACCGGGGAGCTGTTTTTT. It yields the protein CASSPRRRENTGELFF.

This clonotype was seen ten or more times. The chain couples TRBV20-1 to TRBJ2-5; a possible D gene is TRBD2 (6 bases). There are 14 residues in the CDR3. V dropped 0 bases and J dropped 3 bases, with 11 bases sitting between them. CDR1 and CDR2 (germline): DFQATT, SNEGSKA (reference sequence). In DNA, the CDR3 is TGCAGTGCTAGAGAAGGTAGCGGTAAAGAGACCCAGTACTTC. Protein sequence: CSAREGSGKETQYF.

With respect to this clonotype: A read error is possible here, since a much larger clone lies one base away. Likely a read error: the CDR3 ends without its conserved phenylalanine or tryptophan. J is TRBJ1-1 and V is TRBV10-3; tentative D call: TRBD1 (6 bases). The length of the CDR3 is 15 residues. Between the trimmed V and J ends, which lost 0 bases and 7 bases, there was a span of 15 bases. Germline assignment: CDR1 ENHRY and CDR2 SYGVKD. CDR3 region: CAISESGSGAGEAFC. DNA of the CDR3: TGTGCCATCAGTGAGTCGGGTTCGGGGGCAGGTGAAGCTTTCTGT.

J is TRBJ2-1 and V is TRBV11-2; 7 positions match TRBD2. Germline V gene lookup returns CDR1 SGHAT and CDR2 FQNNGV. V dropped 7 bases and J dropped 2; count of bases not matched to a gene: 14. This CDR3 has 17 residues. The chain's CDR3 is CASIREPAGLTYNEQFF. The CDR3 DNA sequence: TGTGCCAGCATTAGAGAACCAGCGGGACTGACCTACAATGAGCAGTTCTTC.

This clonotype occurred a few times. This rearrangement joins TRBV29-1 to TRBJ2-1; TRBD1 is a possible D gene (5 bases). Deletions cut 4 bases from V and 6 bases from J, with 10 bases between. Per the germline V gene, CDR1 is SQVTM and CDR2 is ANQGSEA. CDR3 length: 12 amino acids. The CDR3 nucleotides read TGCAGCGTTGCACAGGTATTCAATGAGCAGTTCTTC. Its protein product is CSVAQVFNEQFF.

This clonotype has at least ten counts. The chain uses TRBV29-1 and TRBJ2-7; maybe TRBD1 (6 bases). Trimming shortened V by 0 bases and J by 2 bases, and 14 bases separated the two germline ends. The CDR3 has 15 residues. The germline CDR1 and CDR2 sequences are SQVTM and ANQGSEA. The chain's CDR3 is CSVEEDQTGPYEQYF. CDR3 in DNA: TGCAGCGTTGAAGAGGATCAGACAGGACCCTACGAGCAGTACTTC.

This clonotype was detected only a few times. This chain joins TRBV7-9 and TRBJ2-7; no clear D gene. This CDR3 region has 17 residues. Trimming stripped 3 bases from V and 3 bases from J, with 21 bases between. CDR1 is SEHNR, CDR2 FQNEAQ, per germline (reference sequence). The CDR3 DNA reads as TGTGCCAGCAGCTTTGTTGATGGTGGTGAGAGTGGCTACGAGCAGTACTTC. Encoded protein: CASSFVDGGESGYEQYF.

This clonotype came up many times. The chain recombines TRBV20-1 with TRBJ2-1; D gene uncertain. This CDR3 has 13 residues. Germline CDR1 is DFQATT and CDR2 is SNEGSKA (reference sequence). The V gene lost 4 bases and the J gene lost 4 bases, with 11 bases spanning the gap. The CDR3 DNA is TGCAGTGCTACGAAGACCGAATACAATGAGCAGTTCTTC. Its protein is CSATKTEYNEQFF.

There are a few counts of this clonotype. This chain uses TRBV27 with TRBJ2-3; 12 bases map to TRBD2. Germline V CDR1 and CDR2: MNHEY, SMNVEV (reference sequence). Trimming cost V 4 bases and J 6 bases; bases outside gene matches: 14. This CDR3 contains 18 residues. The CDR3 DNA follows: TGTGCCAGCAGTTCCGGACTAGCGGGACAAAAGTTAGAGGATACGCAGTATTTT. Encoded protein: CASSSGLAGQKLEDTQYF.

This chain links TRBV15 with TRBJ2-2; a weak D match, TRBD2 (6 bases). Trimming cost V 0 bases and J 1 base, with 12 bases left between them. Germline CDR1 LNHNV, CDR2 YYDKDF (reference sequence). The CDR3 is 17 amino acids. As DNA, the CDR3 is TGTGCCACCAGCAGAGATCGGGTGGGGGGGAACACCGGGGAGCTGTTTTTT. Its translation is CATSRDRVGGNTGELFF.

This clonotype was detected a few times. This chain uses TRBV6-9 with TRBJ1-5, with 7 bases aligning to TRBD1. CDR3 length: 18 residues. Germline CDR1 reads MNHGY; CDR2 reads SVAAGI. V shed 5 bases, J shed 7 bases, and the junction held 20 bases outside the gene matches. In DNA form, the CDR3 reads TGTGCCAGCAGTCGCCCCCCACAGGGAAGGGGGCAGCGGCAGCCCCAGCATTTT. Translating gives CASSRPPQGRGQRQPQHF.

This clonotype was detected ten times or more. The genes are TRBV9 and TRBJ1-1; 8 bases are shared with TRBD1. Unmatched junction bases numbered 12, after V lost 4 bases and J lost 4 bases. Germline loops: CDR1 SGDLS, CDR2 YYNGEE. The length of the CDR3 is 16 residues. DNA of the CDR3: TGTGCCAGCAGCCTCGGACAGGGTAAGGTGGTCACTGAAGCTTTCTTT. Amino acids: CASSLGQGKVVTEAFF.

This clonotype was observed once. One junction end disagrees with the germline gene, perhaps due to a read error. This rearrangement joins TRBV20-1 to TRBJ1-1, with TRBD1 matching over 7 bases. The CDR3 runs 15 residues. The germline gives CDR1 DFQATT, CDR2 SNEGSKA (reference sequence). CDR3 in DNA: TGCTGTGCTGGAGGGGGCAGGGGTGGATACACTGAAGCTTTCTTT. It encodes CCAGGGRGGYTEAFF.

V and J are TRBV20-1 and TRBJ2-1, with 9 bases lining up with TRBD2. The CDR3 runs to 15 residues. Trimming at V came to 3 bases and at J to 5 bases, leaving 8 bases not matched to a gene. The germline CDR1 and CDR2 sequences are DFQATT and SNEGSKA (reference sequence). The CDR3 spells CSARRSGRLDNEQFF. CDR3 DNA: TGCAGTGCTAGGCGAAGCGGGAGGCTGGACAATGAGCAGTTCTTC.

This clonotype has at least ten counts. CDR3 coding DNA: TGCAGTGCCCCCACGGACGCCTCCTTCTCCTACAATGAGCAGTTCTTC. Its translation is CSAPTDASFSYNEQFF. The V call is TRBV20-1, the J call TRBJ2-1; unclear D gene. CDR1 is DFQATT, CDR2 SNEGSKA, per germline (reference sequence). The CDR3 spans 16 residues. Trimming removed 6 bases at V and 0 bases at J, with 18 bases between.

This clonotype was found once. This chain links TRBV12-3 or TRBV12-4 with TRBJ2-7; D might be TRBD2 (5 bases). CDR3 length: 14 residues. With 5 bases removed from V and 3 bases from J, the gap between germline ends came to 14 bases. The CDR3 region has the DNA TGTGCCAGCAGTCCGGTAGCGACCAACTACGAGCAGTACTTC. Translating gives CASSPVATNYEQYF.

This clonotype was seen at least ten times. The rearrangement links TRBV12-3 or TRBV12-4 to TRBJ2-3, with a weak D call TRBD2 (6 bases). V dropped 3 bases and J dropped 6 bases, with 16 bases sitting between them. The CDR3 sequence is 15 residues long. The CDR3 region has the DNA TGTGCCAGCAGTTTTGGTGGCGGGACTGACGATACGCAGTATTTT. This codes for CASSFGGGTDDTQYF.

In its sample, this clonotype was seen a few times. This rearrangement joins TRBV11-3 to TRBJ2-1; no reliable D call. Germline CDR1 and CDR2: SGHNT and YENEEA. This CDR3 is 13 amino acids long. V was pared by 3 bases and J by 9 bases, with 12 bases between. DNA for the CDR3: TGTGCCAGCAGCTTCAGGACGGGCATTGAGCAGTTCTTC. Its protein product is CASSFRTGIEQFF.